Below are 8 T cell receptor beta chains sequenced from a single sample in a study of cytotoxic CD8 clonotypes in ibrutinib-treated CLL. TCRdb's table, derived via immunoSEQ multiplex PCR, lists solely in-frame clones and lacks some. The table includes 300,000 or so clones, roughly two thirds detected once. The sample in question was PBMCs, obtained after 36 months of ibrutinib treatment. Source of these receptors: a human donor with chronic lymphocytic leukemia.

A single count supports this clone. The V gene is TRBV11-3, the J gene TRBJ2-7; TRBD1 agrees at 10 bases. The germline V gene has CDR1 SGHNT and CDR2 YENEEA. The trim removed 2 bases at V and 5 bases at J, leaving 9 bases unmatched. The CDR3 extends over 16 amino acids. Here the CDR3 DNA reads TGTGCCAGCAGCTTATCTACGGGACAGGGGTCACACGAGCAGTACTTC. This codes for CASSLSTGQGSHEQYF.

The V call is TRBV28, the J call TRBJ2-2; 8 nucleotides line up with TRBD2. V shed 5 bases, J shed 9 bases, and the junction held 11 bases outside the gene matches. The germline V gene has CDR1 MDHEN and CDR2 SYDVKM. CDR3 length: 15 residues. The DNA of the CDR3 is TGTGCCAGCAGTCCCCAATTAGCGGGAACAAGGGAGCTGTTTTTT. This translates into CASSPQLAGTRELFF.

V and J are TRBV5-4 and TRBJ2-1, with 8 bases that match TRBD1. In germline, CDR1 is SGHNT, CDR2 YYREEE (reference sequence). This CDR3 has 14 amino acids. V dropped 0 bases and J dropped 9; count of bases not matched to a gene: 5. CDR3 DNA sequence: TGTGCCAGCAGCTTGGTTCAGGGGGCACGTGAGCAGTTCTTC. Translating gives CASSLVQGAREQFF.

A few counts support this clone. CDR3 protein: CASSWDRDYEQYF. The DNA of the CDR3 is TGTGCCAGCAGCTGGGACAGGGACTACGAGCAGTACTTC. The chain carries TRBV11-2 and TRBJ2-7; the match to TRBD1 covers 9 bases. Looked up from germline, CDR1 is SGHAT and CDR2 is FQNNGV. With 4 bases clipped from V and 3 bases from J, the junction kept 1 base outside the gene matches. This CDR3 has 13 residues. Looking up the rest from reference TRBV11-2 and TRBJ2-7 gives the full variable domain: EAGVAQSPRYKIIEKRQSVAFWCNPISGHATLYWYQQILGQGPKLLIQFQNNGVVDDSQLPKDRFSAERLKGVDSTLKIQPAKLEDSAVYLCASSWDRDYEQYFGPGTRLTVT.

The chain links TRBV5-1 to TRBJ2-5; maybe TRBD1 (6 bases). There are 13 residues in the CDR3. Trimming removed 3 bases at V and 5 bases at J, with 11 bases between. Germline V gene data show CDR1 as SGHRS and CDR2 as YFSETQ. The CDR3 protein is CASSWQGTETQYF. The CDR3, as DNA: TGCGCCAGCAGCTGGCAGGGGACCGAGACCCAGTACTTC.

V and J are TRBV19 and TRBJ1-1, with 8 bases aligning to TRBD1. The germline gives CDR1 LNHDA, CDR2 SQIVND (reference sequence). CDR3 size: 16 residues. V trimming: 5 bases; J trimming: 5 bases; junction bases outside the gene matches: 13. This chain's CDR3 is CASSSLPGQGRTEAFF. The CDR3 region has the DNA TGTGCCAGTAGTTCTCTCCCTGGACAGGGAAGGACTGAAGCTTTCTTT.

This clone was seen a few times. The chain has TRBV9 and TRBJ2-2; D may correspond to TRBD1 or TRBD2 (5 bases each). Trimming pared 4 bases from V and 4 bases from J, leaving 11 bases between. This CDR3 has 14 residues. Per the germline V gene, CDR1 is SGDLS and CDR2 is YYNGEE. As DNA, the CDR3 is TGTGCCAGCAGCCCGGGGCGAAGCACCGGGGAGCTGTTTTTT. Translation gives CASSPGRSTGELFF.

This clone was detected a few times. The rearrangement uses TRBV27 and TRBJ2-2, with D maybe TRBD2 (6 bases). The germline CDR1 and CDR2 sequences are MNHEY and SMNVEV (reference sequence). Trimming pared 8 bases from V and 5 bases from J, leaving 15 bases between. The CDR3 contains 14 residues. The CDR3 region is CASGRSGGTGELFF. As DNA, the CDR3 is TGTGCCAGCGGGCGCTCTGGGGGGACCGGGGAGCTGTTTTTT.